What follows are 21 T cell receptor beta chains derived from one specimen sequenced in a study of cytomegalovirus exposure and HLA in healthy donors. PCR used 60 Vbeta primers and 13 Jbeta primers. Data came from immunoSEQ multiplex PCR; TCRdb stores just in-frame clones and leaves some out. Here the sample spans some 140,000 clones, about 77% being singletons. Sequencing was carried out using PBMCs. The receptors stem from a woman in her thirties or forties in good health and CMV-seronegative.

This clone came up once. The chain is built from TRBV30 and TRBJ2-5; 8 nucleotides align to TRBD1. CDR1 and CDR2 from the germline V gene are GTSNPN and SVGIG (reference sequence). V lost 4 bases and J lost 4; bases outside the gene matches: 8. This CDR3 region has 14 residues. CDR3 nucleotides: TGTGCCTGGAACTCCAGGGGGCGAGGAGAGACCCAGTACTTC. It encodes CAWNSRGRGETQYF.

The chain is built from TRBV7-3 and TRBJ2-3, with D perhaps TRBD1 (6 bases). The germline V gene encodes CDR1 SGHTA and CDR2 FQGTGA. This CDR3 has 12 residues. Trimming took off 6 bases at V and 2 bases at J, with 6 bases between the two ends. Here the CDR3 DNA reads TGTGCCAGCAGGGGGGCCACAGATACGCAGTATTTT. Amino acid sequence: CASRGATDTQYF.

J is TRBJ1-5 and V is TRBV4-1, with D hard to call. The CDR3 extends over 17 amino acids. Germline V CDR1 and CDR2: MGHRA, YSYEKL. Trimming pared 0 bases from V and 9 bases from J, leaving 21 bases between. CDR3 sequence reads: CASSQDPKVQSAGPQHF. CDR3 DNA sequence: TGCGCCAGCAGCCAAGATCCTAAGGTACAGTCCGCAGGGCCCCAGCATTTT.

The rearrangement joins TRBV15 to TRBJ2-7, with 7 positions matching TRBD1. Trimming cost V 1 base and J 0 bases; bases outside gene matches: 6. Germline V gene data show CDR1 as LNHNV and CDR2 as YYDKDF (reference sequence). The CDR3 spans 16 residues. CDR3 nucleotides: TGTGCCACCAGCAGAGGACAGGGCTCGAGCTCCTACGAGCAGTACTTC. It translates to CATSRGQGSSSYEQYF.

This clone has just a few counts. The genes are TRBV5-4 and TRBJ1-2; the match to TRBD1 covers 9 bases. The V segment lost 2 bases and the J segment 5 bases; nucleotides outside the gene matches: 4. The germline V gene has CDR1 SGHNT and CDR2 YYREEE (reference sequence). This CDR3 has 14 amino acids. CDR3 sequence (DNA): TGTGCCAGCAGCTTCGACAGGGGGGGATATGGCTACACCTTC. It specifies CASSFDRGGYGYTF.

This clone has a single count. V usage is TRBV25-1 and J usage is TRBJ2-7, with 7 positions matching TRBD1. Germline-derived CDR1 and CDR2 are MGHDK and SYGVNS. This CDR3 contains 16 residues. The ends lost 3 bases at V and 0 bases at J; junction bases unmatched: 8. The CDR3 DNA sequence: TGTGCCAGCAGTGACCCCTGGACAGGAATCTCCTACGAGCAGTACTTC. Translated, it gives CASSDPWTGISYEQYF.

This clone came up once. The chain joins TRBV5-4 to TRBJ1-2; 10 bases align to TRBD1. This CDR3 spans 12 amino acids. After removal of 5 bases from V and 7 bases from J, the junction contained 2 bases not matched to a gene. Germline loops: CDR1 SGHNT, CDR2 YYREEE (reference sequence). In nucleotides, the CDR3 is TGTGCCAGCAGTGGACAGGGGGGTGGCTACACCTTC. It specifies CASSGQGGGYTF. The whole variable domain, remainder taken from reference TRBV5-4 and TRBJ1-2, is ETGVTQSPTHLIKTRGQQVTLRCSSQSGHNTVSWYQQALGQGPQFIFQYYREEENGRGNFPPRFSGLQFPNYSSELNVNALELDDSALYLCASSGQGGGYTFGSGTRLTVV.

The chain recombines TRBV15 with TRBJ1-3; no clear D. From germline, CDR1 is LNHNV and CDR2 YYDKDF (reference sequence). V was clipped by 0 bases and J by 0 bases, with 12 bases between them. The CDR3 covers 17 residues. This chain's CDR3 is CATSRDLGGLSGNTIYF. CDR3 nucleotide sequence: TGTGCCACCAGCAGAGATTTGGGCGGACTCTCTGGAAACACCATATATTTT.

The DNA for the CDR3 is TGCAGCGTTGCTATCCGGGGGGGTAACACTGAAGCTTTCTTT. Translation: CSVAIRGGNTEAFF. The chain combines TRBV29-1 with TRBJ1-1, with a tentative D call TRBD1 (5 bases). The CDR3 runs 14 residues. The V gene's germline CDR1 is SQVTM and CDR2 ANQGSEA. V was clipped by 4 bases and J by 2 bases, with 14 bases between them.

V usage is TRBV2 and J usage is TRBJ1-2, with D maybe TRBD1 (6 bases). The CDR3 length is 13 residues. Germline V gene data show CDR1 as SNHLY and CDR2 as FYNNEI. V gave up 5 bases and J gave up 6 bases, with 13 bases separating them. The CDR3: CASSMDSLDGYTF. The CDR3 nucleotides are TGTGCCAGCAGTATGGACAGTTTAGATGGCTACACCTTC.

The chain employs TRBV28 and TRBJ1-2, with 7 nucleotides matching TRBD1. The CDR3 has 14 residues. V shed 4 bases and J 4 bases; nucleotides not matched to a gene: 6. Germline V gives CDR1 MDHEN, CDR2 SYDVKM. CDR3 nucleotide sequence: TGTGCCAGCAGTTCGCTGACAGGGAGCTATGGCTACACCTTC. This translates into CASSSLTGSYGYTF.

V gene TRBV6-4 combines with J gene TRBJ1-1; D is perhaps TRBD1 (5 bases). V lost 6 bases, J lost 0 bases, and 11 bases lay in between. This CDR3 contains 14 residues. CDR1 is MRHNA and CDR2 is SNTAGT in the germline V gene. CDR3 residues: CASRAGVMNTEAFF. In DNA form, the CDR3 reads TGTGCCAGCAGAGCGGGGGTGATGAACACTGAAGCTTTCTTT.

CDR3 region: CASSLEGNEKLFF. The CDR3 nucleotides are TGTGCCAGCAGCTTAGAGGGAAATGAAAAACTGTTTTTT. This sequence joins TRBV5-5 and TRBJ1-4, with no clear D. The V gene's germline CDR1 is SGHKS and CDR2 YYEKEE (reference sequence). Trimming pared 2 bases from V and 5 bases from J, leaving 7 bases between. The CDR3 consists of 13 residues. The full variable domain, its missing parts supplied by reference TRBV5-5 and TRBJ1-4, is DAGVTQSPTHLIKTRGQQVTLRCSPISGHKSVSWYQQVLGQGPQFIFQYYEKEERGRGNFPDRFSARQFPNYSSELNVNALLLGDSALYLCASSLEGNEKLFFGSGTQLSVL.

In DNA, the CDR3 is TGTGCCAGCAGCTTCACAGGTTCCGCCGGGAACTATGGCTACACCTTC. It codes for CASSFTGSAGNYGYTF. V is TRBV7-9 and J is TRBJ1-2; a possible D gene is TRBD1 (5 bases). The V end lost 3 bases, the J end lost 2 bases, and 16 bases lay between the germline ends. The CDR3 is 16 residues long. CDR1 SEHNR and CDR2 FQNEAQ come from the germline V gene (reference sequence). Full variable domain (outside the CDR3, taken from reference TRBV7-9 and TRBJ1-2): DTGVSQNPRHKITKRGQNVTFRCDPISEHNRLYWYRQTLGQGPEFLTYFQNEAQLEKSRLLSDRFSAERPKGSFSTLEIQRTEQGDSAMYLCASSFTGSAGNYGYTFGSGTRLTVV.

The gene calls are TRBV9 and TRBJ2-1; 13 bases match TRBD2. Germline-derived CDR1 and CDR2 are SGDLS and YYNGEE. V was clipped by 2 bases and J by 6 bases; unmatched bases: 8. The CDR3 is made up of 17 amino acids. Here the CDR3 reads CASSVGGGTSGANEQFF. Here the CDR3 DNA reads TGTGCCAGCAGCGTCGGCGGGGGGACTAGCGGGGCCAATGAGCAGTTCTTC.

The V gene is TRBV19, the J gene TRBJ1-1; 8 bases are a match to TRBD1. After removal of 7 bases from V and 4 bases from J, the junction contained 5 bases not matched to a gene. The V gene's germline CDR1 is LNHDA and CDR2 SQIVND (reference sequence). This CDR3 has 13 residues. The CDR3 reads CASNRQGSTEAFF. CDR3 in DNA: TGTGCCAGTAACCGACAGGGGAGCACTGAAGCTTTCTTT.

The chain recombines TRBV4-2 with TRBJ1-5; possible D gene TRBD1, 6 bases. The CDR3 is 16 residues long. V lost 4 bases and J lost 7, with 20 bases in between. CDR1 and CDR2 from the germline V gene are LGHNA and YNFKEQ. The CDR3 is CASSREPRQGRQPQHF. As DNA, the CDR3 is TGTGCCAGCAGCCGTGAACCCAGGCAGGGGCGGCAGCCCCAGCATTTT.

The chain combines TRBV7-2 with TRBJ1-2; TRBD1 might be the D (5 bases). V was cut by 3 bases and J by 8 bases, with 16 bases left in between. Germline assignment: CDR1 SGHTA and CDR2 FQGNSA. This CDR3 has 14 amino acids. The CDR3 coding sequence is TGTGCCAGCAGCTTCCTGCGGGGGGGGGAGGGCTACACCTTC. It is translated as CASSFLRGGEGYTF.

The chain carries TRBV7-6 and TRBJ1-3; weak D call: TRBD1 (6 bases). The V end lost 5 bases, the J end lost 0 bases, and 14 bases lay between the germline ends. The CDR3 covers 16 residues. Germline V gives CDR1 SGHVS, CDR2 FNYEAQ. The CDR3 reads CASSPSGQISGNTIYF. The CDR3, as DNA: TGTGCCAGCAGCCCATCTGGACAGATCTCTGGAAACACCATATATTTT.

The genes are TRBV5-8 and TRBJ1-1; D perhaps matches TRBD1 (6 bases). Germline-derived CDR1 and CDR2 are SGHTS and YDEGEE. The V end lost 6 bases, the J end lost 0 bases, and 15 bases lay between the germline ends. There are 15 residues in the CDR3. CDR3 sequence: CASTRPGALNTEAFF. CDR3 DNA: TGTGCCAGCACCCGCCCAGGGGCACTGAACACTGAAGCTTTCTTT.

Details on this clone: The identical CDR3 is also encoded by other nucleotide sequences in the sample. This chain joins TRBV20-1 and TRBJ1-1; D gene uncertain. The CDR3 extends over 11 amino acids. Per germline, CDR1 DFQATT and CDR2 SNEGSKA (reference sequence). V lost 2 bases and J lost 1, with 2 bases in between. CDR3 sequence reads: CSARQNTEAFF. Here the CDR3 DNA reads TGCAGTGCTAGACAGAACACTGAAGCTTTCTTT.